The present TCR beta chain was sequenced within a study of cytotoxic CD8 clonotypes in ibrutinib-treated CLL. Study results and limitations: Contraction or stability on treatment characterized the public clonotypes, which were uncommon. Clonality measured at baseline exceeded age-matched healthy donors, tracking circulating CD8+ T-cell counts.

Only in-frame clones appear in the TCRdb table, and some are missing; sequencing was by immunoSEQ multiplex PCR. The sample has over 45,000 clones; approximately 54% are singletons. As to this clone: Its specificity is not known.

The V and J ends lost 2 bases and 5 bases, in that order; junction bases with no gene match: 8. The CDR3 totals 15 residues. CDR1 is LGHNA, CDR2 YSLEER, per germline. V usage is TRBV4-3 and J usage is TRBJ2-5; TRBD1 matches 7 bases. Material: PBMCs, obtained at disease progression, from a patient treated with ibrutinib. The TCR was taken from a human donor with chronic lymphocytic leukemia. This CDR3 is CASSQLEGAEETQYF. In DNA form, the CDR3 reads TGCGCCAGCAGCCAACTCGAGGGGGCAGAGGAGACCCAGTACTTC.